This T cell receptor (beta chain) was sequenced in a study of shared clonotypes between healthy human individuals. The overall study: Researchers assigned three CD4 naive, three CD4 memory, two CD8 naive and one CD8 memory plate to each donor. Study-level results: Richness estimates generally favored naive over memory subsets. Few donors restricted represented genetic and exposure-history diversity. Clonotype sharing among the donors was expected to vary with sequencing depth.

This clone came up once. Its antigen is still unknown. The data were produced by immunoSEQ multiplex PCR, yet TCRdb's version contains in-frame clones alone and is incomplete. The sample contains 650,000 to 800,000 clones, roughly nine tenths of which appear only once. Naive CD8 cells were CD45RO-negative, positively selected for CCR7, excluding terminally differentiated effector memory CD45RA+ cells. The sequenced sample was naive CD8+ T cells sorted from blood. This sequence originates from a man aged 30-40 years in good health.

CDR3 coding DNA: TGTGCCAGCAGCTCCAGCCGGGACAGTGGACAGTACTTC. Translating it yields CASSSSRDSGQYF. The rearrangement joins TRBV13 to TRBJ2-7; 7 bases fit TRBD1. Germline CDR1 reads PRHDT; CDR2 reads FYEKMQ (reference sequence). This CDR3 has 13 amino acids. Trimming removed 4 bases from V and 10 bases from J; junction bases left unmatched: 10.